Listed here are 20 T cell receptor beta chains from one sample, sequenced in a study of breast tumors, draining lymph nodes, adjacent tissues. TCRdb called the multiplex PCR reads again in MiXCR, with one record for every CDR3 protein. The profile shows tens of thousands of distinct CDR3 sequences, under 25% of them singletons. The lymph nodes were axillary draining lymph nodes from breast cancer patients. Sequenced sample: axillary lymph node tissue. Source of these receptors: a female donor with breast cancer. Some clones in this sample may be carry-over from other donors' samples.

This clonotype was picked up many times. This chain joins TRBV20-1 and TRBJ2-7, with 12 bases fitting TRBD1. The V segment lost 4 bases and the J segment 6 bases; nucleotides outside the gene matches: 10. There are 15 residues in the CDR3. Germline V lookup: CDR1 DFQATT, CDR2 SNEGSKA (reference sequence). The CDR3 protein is CSAKIMGQGAGEQYF. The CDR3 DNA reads TGCAGTGCTAAAATAATGGGACAGGGGGCTGGCGAGCAGTACTTC.

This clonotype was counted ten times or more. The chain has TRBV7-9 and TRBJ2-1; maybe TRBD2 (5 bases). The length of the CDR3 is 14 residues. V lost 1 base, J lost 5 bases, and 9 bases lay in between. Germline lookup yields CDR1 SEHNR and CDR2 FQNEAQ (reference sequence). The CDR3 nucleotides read TGTGCCAGCAGCTTAGGGACTGGTAACAATGAGCAGTTCTTC. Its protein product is CASSLGTGNNEQFF.

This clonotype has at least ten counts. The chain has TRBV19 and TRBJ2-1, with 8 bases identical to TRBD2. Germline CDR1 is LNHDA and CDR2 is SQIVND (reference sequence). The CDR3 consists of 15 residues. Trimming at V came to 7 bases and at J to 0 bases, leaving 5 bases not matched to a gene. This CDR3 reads CASTTSGSSYNEQFF. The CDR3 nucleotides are TGTGCCAGTACCACAAGCGGGAGCTCCTACAATGAGCAGTTCTTC.

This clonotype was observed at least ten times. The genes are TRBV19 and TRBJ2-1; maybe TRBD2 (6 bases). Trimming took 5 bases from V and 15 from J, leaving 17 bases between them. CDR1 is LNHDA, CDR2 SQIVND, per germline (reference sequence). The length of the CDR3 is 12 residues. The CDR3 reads CASSAAGSGRFF. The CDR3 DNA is TGTGCCAGTAGTGCCGCGGGGAGTGGTCGGTTCTTC.

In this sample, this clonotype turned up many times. The CDR3 sequence is CASSLRNSGSTDTQYF. In DNA, the CDR3 is TGCGCCAGCAGCTTGAGGAACAGCGGGAGCACAGATACGCAGTATTTT. This sequence joins TRBV5-1 and TRBJ2-3; D may be TRBD2 (6 bases). Trimming pared 1 base from V and 0 bases from J, leaving 12 bases between. Germline CDR1 is SGHRS and CDR2 is YFSETQ. This CDR3 is 16 amino acids long.

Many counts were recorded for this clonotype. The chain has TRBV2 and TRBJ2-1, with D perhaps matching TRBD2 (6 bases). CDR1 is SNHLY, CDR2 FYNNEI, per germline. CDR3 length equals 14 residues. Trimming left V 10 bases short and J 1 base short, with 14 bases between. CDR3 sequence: CAISAGYSYNEQFF. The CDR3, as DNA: TGTGCCATTTCAGCGGGCTATTCCTACAATGAGCAGTTCTTC.

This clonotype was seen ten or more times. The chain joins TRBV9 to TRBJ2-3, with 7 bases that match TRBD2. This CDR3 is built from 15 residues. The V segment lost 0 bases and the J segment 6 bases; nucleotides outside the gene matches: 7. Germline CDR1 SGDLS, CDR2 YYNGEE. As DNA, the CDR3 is TGTGCCAGCAGCGTAGGGGGAGGGCCAGTTGATACGCAGTATTTT. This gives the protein CASSVGGGPVDTQYF.

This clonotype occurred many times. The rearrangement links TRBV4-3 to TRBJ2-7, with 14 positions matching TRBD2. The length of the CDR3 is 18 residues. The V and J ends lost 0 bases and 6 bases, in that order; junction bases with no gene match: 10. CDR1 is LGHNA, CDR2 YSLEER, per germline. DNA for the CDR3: TGCGCCAGCAGCCAAGACGGACTAGCGGGAGGAAAAAGTGGCGAGCAGTACTTC. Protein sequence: CASSQDGLAGGKSGEQYF.

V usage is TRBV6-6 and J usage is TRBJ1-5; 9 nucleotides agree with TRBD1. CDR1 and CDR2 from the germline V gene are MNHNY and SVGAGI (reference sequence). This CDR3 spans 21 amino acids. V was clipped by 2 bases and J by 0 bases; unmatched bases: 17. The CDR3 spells CASSYPRGPQGASNSNQPQHF. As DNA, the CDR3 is TGTGCCAGCAGTTACCCGAGGGGACCACAGGGGGCTAGCAATAGCAATCAGCCCCAGCATTTT.

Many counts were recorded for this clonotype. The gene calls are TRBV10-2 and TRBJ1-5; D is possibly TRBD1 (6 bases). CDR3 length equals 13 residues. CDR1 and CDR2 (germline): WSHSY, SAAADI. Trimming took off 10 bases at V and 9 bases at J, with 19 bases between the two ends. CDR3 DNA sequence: TGCGCCACCTCCCAACAGGGTGGTGGGCCCCAGCATTTT. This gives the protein CATSQQGGGPQHF.

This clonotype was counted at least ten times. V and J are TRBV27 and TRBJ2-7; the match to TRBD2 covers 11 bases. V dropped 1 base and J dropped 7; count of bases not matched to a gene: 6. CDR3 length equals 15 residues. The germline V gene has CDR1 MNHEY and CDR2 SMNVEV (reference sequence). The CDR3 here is CASSLYSGRAGEQYF. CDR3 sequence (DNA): TGTGCCAGCAGTTTATATAGCGGGAGGGCTGGGGAGCAGTACTTC.

CDR3 coding DNA: TGCGCTAGCGGCTTGCTAGGTAATCGCCCAGATACGCAGTATTTT. It encodes CASGLLGNRPDTQYF. V usage is TRBV5-1 and J usage is TRBJ2-3; TRBD2 is a possible D gene (6 bases). CDR1 and CDR2 (germline): SGHRS, YFSETQ. This CDR3 comprises 15 residues.

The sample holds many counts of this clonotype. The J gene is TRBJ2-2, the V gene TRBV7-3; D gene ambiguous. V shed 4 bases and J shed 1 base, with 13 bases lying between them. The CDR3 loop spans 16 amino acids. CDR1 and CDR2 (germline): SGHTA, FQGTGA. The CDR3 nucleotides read TGTGCCAGCAGCTCCGCCGAAACCCTGAACACCGGGGAGCTGTTTTTT. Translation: CASSSAETLNTGELFF.

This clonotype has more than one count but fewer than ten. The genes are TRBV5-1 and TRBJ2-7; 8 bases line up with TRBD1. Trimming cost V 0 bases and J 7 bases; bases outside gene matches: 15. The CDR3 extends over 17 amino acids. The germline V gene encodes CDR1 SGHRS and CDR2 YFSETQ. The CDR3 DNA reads TGCGCCAGCAGCTTGGTGCCAGGTGCGTCAGGGGGCGGGGAGCAGTACTTC. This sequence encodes CASSLVPGASGGGEQYF.

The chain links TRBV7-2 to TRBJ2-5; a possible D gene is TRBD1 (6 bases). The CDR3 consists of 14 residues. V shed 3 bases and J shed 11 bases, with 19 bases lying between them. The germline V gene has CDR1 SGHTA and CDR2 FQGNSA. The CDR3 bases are TGTGCCAGCAGCTTTTCCAGGGGAGAGGAAGGGCAGTACTTC. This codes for CASSFSRGEEGQYF.

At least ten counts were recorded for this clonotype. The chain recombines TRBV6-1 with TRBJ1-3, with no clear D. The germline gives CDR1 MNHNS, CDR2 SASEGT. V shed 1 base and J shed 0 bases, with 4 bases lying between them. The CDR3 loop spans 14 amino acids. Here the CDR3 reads CASSEVLSGNTIYF. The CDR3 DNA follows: TGTGCCAGCAGTGAAGTCCTCTCTGGAAACACCATATATTTT.

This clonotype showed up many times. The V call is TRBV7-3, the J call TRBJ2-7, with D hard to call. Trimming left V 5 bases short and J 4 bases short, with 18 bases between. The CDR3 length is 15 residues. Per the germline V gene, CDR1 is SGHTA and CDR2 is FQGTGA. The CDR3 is CASSIGPNTLYEQYF. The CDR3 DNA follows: TGTGCCAGCAGCATTGGACCCAATACCCTTTACGAGCAGTACTTC. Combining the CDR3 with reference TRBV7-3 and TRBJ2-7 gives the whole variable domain GAGVSQTPSNKVTEKGKYVELRCDPISGHTALYWYRQSLGQGPEFLIYFQGTGAADDSGLPNDRFFAVRPEGSVSTLKIQRTERGDSAVYLCASSIGPNTLYEQYFGPGTRLTVT.

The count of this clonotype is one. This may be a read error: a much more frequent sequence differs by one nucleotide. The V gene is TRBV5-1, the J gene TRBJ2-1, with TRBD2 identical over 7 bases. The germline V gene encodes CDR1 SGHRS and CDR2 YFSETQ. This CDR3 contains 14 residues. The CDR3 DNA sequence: TGCACCAGCAGCGATACCGGGGGGTTCCATGAGCAGTTCTTC. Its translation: CTSSDTGGFHEQFF.

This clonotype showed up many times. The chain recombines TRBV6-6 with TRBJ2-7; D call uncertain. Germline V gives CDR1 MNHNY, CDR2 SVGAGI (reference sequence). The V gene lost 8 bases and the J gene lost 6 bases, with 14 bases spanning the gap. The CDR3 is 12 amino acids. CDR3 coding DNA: TGTGCCAGCTCAGAAGTAAGATCCGAGCAGTACTTC. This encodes CASSEVRSEQYF.

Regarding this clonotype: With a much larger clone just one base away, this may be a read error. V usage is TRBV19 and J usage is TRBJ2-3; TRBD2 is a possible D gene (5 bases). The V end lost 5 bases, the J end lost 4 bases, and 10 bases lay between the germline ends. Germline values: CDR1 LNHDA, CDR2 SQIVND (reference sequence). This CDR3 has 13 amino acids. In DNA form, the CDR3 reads TGTGCCAGTAGTGTTAGGGAGTCAGATACGCAGTATTTT. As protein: CASSVRESDTQYF.